Each of the 4 T cell receptor beta chains below was sequenced from the same sample in a study of CD8+CD57+ T cells in acquired aplastic anemia. The template for TCR beta VDJ and CDR3 sequence profiling was genomic DNA. MiXCR, applied by TCRdb to the reads, yields one record per CDR3 protein. This table has about 400,000 distinct CDR3 sequences, around 72% appearing once. The sequenced material came from sorted CD4+, CD8+, or CD8+CD57+ T cells (not recorded which) from PBMCs. Receptor source: a human donor in good health, serving as a control.

In regard to this clonotype: A much bigger clone sits one base away, suggesting this may be a read error. As the CDR3 is not closed by the conserved phenylalanine or tryptophan, this likely results from a read error. The CDR3 nucleotides are TGTGCCAGCTCGCCCGATGAGTTGAGGGAGCAGTACTCC. This translates into CASSPDELREQYS. This chain uses TRBV19 with TRBJ2-7, with D hard to call. The CDR3 is 13 amino acids. CDR1 and CDR2 (germline): LNHDA, SQIVND (reference sequence). The V and J ends lost 9 bases and 7 bases respectively, with 19 bases between them.

The rearrangement joins TRBV7-9 to TRBJ2-7; D perhaps matches TRBD1 (5 bases). The V end lost 4 bases, the J end lost 0 bases, and 19 bases lay between the germline ends. CDR3 length: 17 residues. Germline assignment: CDR1 SEHNR and CDR2 FQNEAQ (reference sequence). The CDR3 protein is CASSSSESGPSSYEQYV. In DNA, the CDR3 is TGTGCCAGCAGCTCCTCGGAATCAGGGCCGAGCTCCTACGAGCAGTACGTC.

This sequence joins TRBV2 and TRBJ1-1, with D possibly TRBD1 on 5 matching bases. Germline CDR1 and CDR2: SNHLY and FYNNEI. Trimming took off 5 bases at V and 3 bases at J, with 13 bases between the two ends. This CDR3 contains 14 residues. CDR3 in amino acids: CASSSGILDTEAFF. CDR3 in DNA: TGTGCCAGCAGTTCAGGGATCTTGGACACTGAAGCTTTCTTT.

Note on this clonotype: Germline is not matched at one junction end, which may reflect a read error. The V call is TRBV7-2, the J call TRBJ2-7; tentatively, D is TRBD2 (6 bases). The germline V gene encodes CDR1 SGHTA and CDR2 FQGNSA. CDR3 length: 15 amino acids. CDR3 DNA sequence: TGTGCCAGCAGCCTCGGGGAGGTGGTGAATTACCAGCACTACTTC. It is translated as CASSLGEVVNYQHYF.